Detailed here is one T cell receptor (beta chain). In the study's own analysis: Cell counts per sample came from amplifying reference gene primers. Repertoires were generated with immunoSEQ multiplex PCR, while TCRdb's copy carries only in-frame clones and drops some. From that table come the V and J calls and clone size; the DNA was used to work out D and trimming. The sample lists roughly 250,000 clones, around four fifths occurring once. Germline CDR1 reads SEHNR; CDR2 reads FQNEAQ (reference sequence). The CDR3 sequence is 12 residues long. Trimming shortened V by 5 bases and J by 9 bases, and 11 bases separated the two germline ends. The data were obtained in a study of blood T cell repertoires in COVID-19. Across the study: COVID-19 samples collected from the United States, Italy and Spain covered acute and convalescent phases. PBMCs, B-cell-depleted T cells, or T cells provided the cDNA or gDNA that made up the material.

This sequence joins TRBV7-9 and TRBJ2-1; D uncertain. The TCR sequence derives from a middle-aged man with active or convalescent COVID-19. The sequencing input was peripheral blood. The CDR3 loop is CASSPRFSEQFF. DNA of the CDR3: TGTGCCAGCAGCCCCCGTTTTAGTGAGCAGTTCTTC.